This T cell receptor (beta chain) came from a study of regulatory T cells in long-lasting Graves disease (TCRdb year 2021). About the full investigation: In the newly diagnosed Graves' disease group, patients had been taking antithyroid drugs for less than 3 months. Peripheral blood TCR sequencing and RNA sequencing compared persistent Graves' disease patients with newly diagnosed Graves' disease patients. The study was conducted in China and was registered as a clinical trial. A total of about 33 samples underwent TCR sequencing: about 13 from persistent and roughly 20 from newly diagnosed Graves' disease patients.

This clonotype has more than one count but fewer than ten. It lacks a known antigen. A much larger clonotype is one base distant, so this may be a read error. Library construction relied on multiplex PCR. Sequencing was performed on an Illumina HiSeq 4000. TCR beta libraries were built with iRepertoire HTBI primers and Arm-PCR amplification of CDR3 regions. Before sequencing, the PCR products underwent gel purification. In the original analysis: Gene usage analysis of CDR3 amino acid clonotypes relied on the roughly 60 TRBV and about 15 TRBJ segments identified across samples. Filtered high-quality paired reads were merged into contigs using COPE and FqMerger. Contigs were aligned with BLAST to IMGT TRBV, TRBD and TRBJ reference genes, and CDR3 was defined per IMGT. Highly expanded clones were defined as clonotypes with a frequency above 0.1%. Shannon entropy served as the measure of repertoire diversity, while the Gini coefficient captured V-J evenness. A clonotype was considered public if more than one individual shared it. Through fastp at Q25 and MiXCR, TCRdb rebuilt clones from the public reads, retaining in-frame beta chains. For every CDR3 protein sequence, its rows merge into one entry that carries the most common genes and DNA. TCRdb's processing, not the authors' own work, is the source of the V and J calls. The sample table holds 360,000 or so distinct CDR3 sequences, of which 12% were seen once. The top ten constitute about 20% of the sample.

Study-wide findings and limitations: Sequencing and analysis were limited to the TCR beta chain. Preferential use of TRBV28, TRBJ1-2 and TRBJ2-5 was observed in persistent disease, whereas TRBV20-1 and TRBJ2-1 were favored in newly diagnosed disease. Persistent Graves' disease patients showed lower TCR Shannon entropy and fewer highly expanded clones than newly diagnosed patients, suggesting clonal expansion. More public clonotypes were shared among persistent patients (roughly 2,900) than among newly diagnosed patients (966). The authors noted that the small sample size was a limitation that may lower accuracy. Peripheral blood alone was examined, since thyroid tissue, which constituted the primary lesion, could not be accessed.

CDR1 and CDR2 are drawn from the germline V gene (reference sequence): GTSNPN, SVGIG. The CDR3 goes from the cysteine to the phenylalanine over 12 residues. Only the CDR3 region is kept as DNA, spanning 36 bases read in frame from base 1. The time point label for this specimen denotes: newly diagnosed GD, antithyroid drugs for less than 3 months. For both TCR sequencing and RNA sequencing, RNA was extracted from PBMCs in TRIzol. The diagnosis of Graves' disease followed American Thyroid Association guidelines. Patients were recruited from an endocrinology department in Xi'an, China. Each patient gave 7.5 to 10 milliliters of peripheral blood, collected in an EDTA anticoagulant tube. Ficoll Paque Plus density gradient separation was used to isolate PBMCs, and no further T cell sorting was done. An Agilent 2100 Bioanalyzer and agarose gel were used to assess RNA quality, and a NanoDrop 2000 was used to measure RNA concentration.

This sample also belongs to another study, concerning T cells in Graves' hyperthyroidism and ophthalmopathy. As that second paper reports: A patient counted as having stable Graves' hyperthyroidism if no progression to ophthalmopathy occurred over 18 months of follow-up. The hyperthyroidism patients were between 18 and 65 years old and newly diagnosed, with a disease duration of less than 2 months. The study excluded patients with uncontrolled infections, other autoimmune diseases, pregnancy or lactation. Diagnoses relied on clinical symptoms, serum thyroxine and TRAb, thyroid ultrasound and orbital computed tomography. The TCR CDR3 was subjected to a first round of RT-PCR using the HTBI primer set and the Qiagen OneStep RT-PCR kit. Most expanded thyroid clonotypes (frequency above 0.001) were also found in blood, which suggests that blood repertoires may mirror thyroid immune responses. A 13 V-J signature model separated ophthalmopathy from stable hyperthyroidism, with over 85% sensitivity and about 81% specificity in cross-validation and 80%/75% in testing. During validation, the model predicted progression to ophthalmopathy a median of about 6.3 months ahead of onset, with around 71% sensitivity and under 85% specificity. A discovery cohort of roughly 100 patients, roughly 45 with Graves' ophthalmopathy and roughly 59 with stable Graves' hyperthyroidism, was used to find distinguishing TCR V-J signatures. Prospective prediction of ophthalmopathy was tested in an independent validation cohort of approximately 18 hyperthyroidism patients and approximately 17 patients who later progressed to ophthalmopathy. The roughly 90 discovery patients were divided at random into training and test sets in a 7:3 ratio. The study also compared thyroid tissue and blood T-cell repertoires from more than five Graves' hyperthyroidism patients. After sampling, hyperthyroidism patients received methimazole starting at 30 mg daily, and ophthalmopathy patients received high-dose intravenous methylprednisolone. Libraries were constructed in a second round of multiplex PCR, after which size selection and purification were performed. Sequencing of the libraries was done on an Illumina HiSeq2000 using paired-end 100 bp reads. SOAPnuke was used to process the raw data, throwing out any read that contained adapters or uncalled bases, had a mean Phred below 15, or lacked an exact constant-primer or identifier match. High-quality paired reads were merged with COPE v1.2.5, and unique nucleotide sequences were defined as clonotypes. MiTCR v1.1 was used to align the clonotypes against IMGT TRBV, TRBD and TRBJ reference segments. Only V-J combinations with frequency above 0.0001, covering 99% to 99.2% of repertoires, were analysed. A TCS score was defined as the ratio between F50 (clonal expansion) and ExV (chaos), using BLOSUM62-based TCRdist between CDR3 peptides within each V-J. Welch's t-statistics and random forest reduced roughly 530 V-J features to 13, which were used in a naive Bayes classifier (R e1071). No statistical method was used to set the sample size in advance, and investigators knew the group allocation. TCR Vbeta CDR3 sequencing of 130 to 150 peripheral blood samples (roughly 43 ophthalmopathy, roughly 74 hyperthyroidism and roughly 17 progressor patients) is reported in the paper.

This clonotype was obtained from a woman aged 18 to 35 with Graves disease. Donor details come from another sample of the same person, matched by shared clones. The sequence joins TRBV30 to TRBJ1-1, with TRBD1 as a weak D call on 6 bases. The input for sequencing was peripheral blood mononuclear cells (PBMCs), taken at new diagnosis, from a patient treated with antithyroid drugs. CDR3 sequence: CAWNRVGTEALF. The bases are TGTGCCTGGAACAGGGTTGGCACTGAAGCTCTCTTT.